This T cell receptor beta chain was obtained from a study of T cells after posttransplantation cyclophosphamide. Here immunoSEQ multiplex PCR was the method, and the copy in TCRdb shows in-frame clones only, minus some. The sample holds around 28,000 clones, and no clone turns up only once. This clone was observed many times. What it recognizes is unknown. Findings and caveats of the study: Skin or GI-infiltrating T cells shared few TRB sequences with blood. Donor CD8+ memory clones often dominated recipient blood repertoires at later times.

Germline loops: CDR1 WNHNN, CDR2 SYGVQD (reference sequence). The CDR3 is 13 amino acids. Trimming left V 0 bases short and J 9 bases short, with 9 bases between. The receptor was isolated from a woman in her sixties or seventies in good health, CMV-negative, and a related stem cell transplant donor. The sequenced sample was PBMCs. V gene TRBV10-1 combines with J gene TRBJ1-5, with D tentatively TRBD1 (5 bases). CDR3 amino acids: CASSESITGPQHF. In DNA, the CDR3 is TGCGCCAGCAGTGAGTCGATAACAGGGCCCCAGCATTTT.